The 30 T cell receptor beta chains listed next were all sequenced from one sample in a study of T cell responses to AZD1222 COVID-19 vaccine. Some clones are missing from TCRdb's copy, which holds only in-frame ones; the method was immunoSEQ multiplex PCR. The table has over 130,000 clones, less than 95% seen once. The source was peripheral blood, collected on day 0 of AZD1222 vaccination. These receptors originate from an adult in good health.

This chain links TRBV5-1 with TRBJ2-1; tentative D call: TRBD2 (6 bases). V gave up 4 bases and J gave up 8 bases, with 22 bases separating them. Germline assignment: CDR1 SGHRS and CDR2 YFSETQ. CDR3 length: 16 amino acids. CDR3 DNA sequence: TGCGCCAGCAGCCTGGAGGGACTGAGGACTACGGATGAGCAGTTCTTC. Protein: CASSLEGLRTTDEQFF.

The chain uses TRBV5-1 and TRBJ2-1, with 7 bases lining up with TRBD1. After removal of 7 bases from V and 6 bases from J, the junction contained 7 bases not matched to a gene. This CDR3 has 13 amino acids. The germline V gene has CDR1 SGHRS and CDR2 YFSETQ. The CDR3, as DNA: TGCGCCAGCGCAACGACAGGGTCCAATGAGCAGTTCTTC. Translated: CASATTGSNEQFF.

This clone was detected only once. The chain combines TRBV7-2 with TRBJ1-1, with D unresolved. V dropped 5 bases and J dropped 3 bases, with 4 bases sitting between them. The CDR3 runs 11 residues. Germline CDR1 reads SGHTA; CDR2 reads FQGNSA. The CDR3 sequence: CASSRDTEAFF. CDR3 bases: TGTGCCAGCAGCCGGGACACTGAAGCTTTCTTT.

V is TRBV27 and J is TRBJ2-3, with a tentative D call TRBD2 (5 bases). The CDR3 is made up of 14 amino acids. Germline CDR1 reads MNHEY; CDR2 reads SMNVEV (reference sequence). Trimming left V 1 base short and J 4 bases short, with 9 bases between. In nucleotides, the CDR3 is TGTGCCAGCAGTTTATTGTCGGGATCAGATACGCAGTATTTT. Protein: CASSLLSGSDTQYF.

The chain couples TRBV3-1 (or the pseudogene TRBV3-2) to TRBJ2-7; a possible D gene is TRBD2 (6 bases). Deletions cut 6 bases from V and 0 bases from J, with 27 bases between. CDR3 length equals 19 residues. Germline CDR1 reads LGHDT; CDR2 reads YNNKEL (reference sequence). This chain's CDR3 is CASRGSGPGSNKISYEQYV. The DNA for the CDR3 is TGTGCCAGCAGGGGTAGCGGACCAGGCTCCAATAAAATCTCCTACGAGCAGTACGTC.

This clone came up a few times. The gene calls are TRBV7-9 and TRBJ1-2; TRBD1 might be the D (6 bases). The V end was cut by 5 bases, the J end by 4 bases, with 14 bases between. In germline, CDR1 is SEHNR, CDR2 FQNEAQ (reference sequence). CDR3 length equals 14 residues. CDR3 in DNA: TGTGCCAGCAGCCAGCCGGGACACTTCTATGGCTACACCTTC. Protein sequence: CASSQPGHFYGYTF.

V gene TRBV14 combines with J gene TRBJ1-4; D is undetermined. Germline V gene sequence: CDR1 SGHDN, CDR2 FVKESK. Trimming stripped 6 bases from V and 4 bases from J, with 9 bases between. This CDR3 spans 13 amino acids. CDR3: CASSPVLNEKLFF. The CDR3 region has the DNA TGTGCCAGCAGTCCCGTTCTTAATGAAAAACTGTTTTTT.

V usage is TRBV9 and J usage is TRBJ2-5; TRBD2 matches 11 bases. The CDR3 contains 16 residues. With 3 bases clipped from V and 7 bases from J, the junction kept 11 bases outside the gene matches. In germline, CDR1 is SGDLS, CDR2 YYNGEE. The CDR3 loop reads CASSATITSGGGTQYF. The CDR3 DNA follows: TGTGCCAGCAGCGCAACCATCACTAGCGGGGGAGGGACCCAGTACTTC.

The chain combines TRBV2 with TRBJ2-2; D is perhaps TRBD1 (5 bases). The germline V gene has CDR1 SNHLY and CDR2 FYNNEI. V lost 5 bases to trimming and J lost 1 base, with 14 bases between them. This CDR3 comprises 16 residues. This CDR3 reads CASSLRGNLNTGELFF. The CDR3 region has the DNA TGTGCCAGCAGTCTTAGGGGCAACCTGAACACCGGGGAGCTGTTTTTT.

The gene calls are TRBV19 and TRBJ2-5, with 7 bases that match TRBD2. The J segment lost 4 bases and the V segment lost 1 base, leaving 9 bases of the junction unmatched. This CDR3 has 16 amino acids. Germline V gives CDR1 LNHDA, CDR2 SQIVND (reference sequence). The CDR3 loop reads CASSIVGGGPRETQYF. CDR3 coding DNA: TGTGCCAGTAGTATAGTTGGCGGGGGACCTAGAGAGACCCAGTACTTC.

The CDR3 sequence is CAWSVLGNQPQHF. The CDR3 DNA reads as TGTGCCTGGAGTGTACTCGGCAATCAGCCCCAGCATTTT. The J gene is TRBJ1-5, the V gene TRBV30; D is undetermined. V shed 0 bases and J shed 2 bases, with 5 bases lying between them. CDR3 size: 13 residues. Per the germline V gene, CDR1 is GTSNPN and CDR2 is SVGIG (reference sequence).

CDR3 nucleotides: TGTGCCAGCAGTTACGGACAGGGGGCGACAGATACGCAGTATTTT. Translating it yields CASSYGQGATDTQYF. The chain recombines TRBV6-5 with TRBJ2-3, with 11 bases lining up with TRBD1. The CDR3 runs to 15 residues. With 2 bases clipped from V and 3 bases from J, the junction kept 1 base outside the gene matches. The V gene's germline CDR1 is MNHEY and CDR2 SVGAGI.

The chain uses TRBV6-5 and TRBJ2-2; a weak D match, TRBD1 (5 bases). Germline loops: CDR1 MNHEY, CDR2 SVGAGI. The V end was cut by 2 bases, the J end by 7 bases, with 11 bases between. CDR3 length equals 14 residues. This CDR3 reads CASSYRQLGGELFF. CDR3 nucleotides: TGTGCCAGCAGTTACAGACAGTTGGGCGGGGAGCTGTTTTTT.

The rearrangement uses TRBV12-3 or TRBV12-4 and TRBJ1-2; D ambiguous. The germline V and J ends were trimmed by 5 bases and 12 bases, with 19 bases remaining between them. This CDR3 is 13 amino acids long. The CDR3 loop reads CASSPRRWDGHTF. CDR3 nucleotide sequence: TGTGCCAGCAGTCCTAGGCGTTGGGATGGACACACCTTC.

This clone is a singleton in its sample. This chain links TRBV4-3 with TRBJ2-1; D gene unclear. Germline V CDR1 and CDR2: LGHNA, YSLEER. This CDR3 contains 13 residues. The V gene lost 2 bases and the J gene lost 12 bases, with 14 bases spanning the gap. The CDR3 loop reads CASSQRSASRQFF. CDR3 in DNA: TGCGCCAGCAGCCAACGGTCTGCCAGTCGGCAGTTCTTC.

The chain has TRBV27 and TRBJ1-3, with a weak D call TRBD1 (6 bases). Trimming pared 7 bases from V and 2 bases from J, leaving 9 bases between. The germline CDR1 and CDR2 sequences are MNHEY and SMNVEV (reference sequence). This CDR3 region has 13 residues. CDR3 DNA sequence: TGTGCCAGCAAGGGGGGCACTGGAAACACCATATATTTT. Its translation: CASKGGTGNTIYF.

The chain combines TRBV7-6 with TRBJ2-3; TRBD2 agrees at 8 bases. Germline-derived CDR1 and CDR2 are SGHVS and FNYEAQ. With 1 base clipped from V and 2 bases from J, the junction kept 17 bases outside the gene matches. This CDR3 spans 20 amino acids. Here the CDR3 DNA reads TGTGCCAGCAGCTTAGGCTGGGGGAGGCTTGCGGGAGGAACCACAGATACGCAGTATTTT. Amino acid sequence: CASSLGWGRLAGGTTDTQYF.

The chain joins TRBV7-9 to TRBJ1-3, with 7 positions matching TRBD1. Germline V gene data show CDR1 as SEHNR and CDR2 as FQNEAQ (reference sequence). The CDR3 has 15 amino acids. V was pared by 5 bases and J by 0 bases, with 4 bases of the junction left unmatched. CDR3 bases: TGTGCCAGCAGCGAGGGACAGCGCTCTGGAAACACCATATATTTT. It is translated as CASSEGQRSGNTIYF.

The chain recombines TRBV2 with TRBJ1-1; possibly TRBD1 for D (5 bases). Trimming removed 4 bases from V and 5 bases from J, with 20 bases in between. The CDR3 runs to 16 residues. CDR1 SNHLY and CDR2 FYNNEI come from the germline V gene. The CDR3 region has the DNA TGTGCCAGCAGTGTTGGTACGGGGAGGGGTGGAACTGAAGCTTTCTTT. Its protein product is CASSVGTGRGGTEAFF. Complete variable domain (other parts from reference TRBV2 and TRBJ1-1): EPEVTQTPSHQVTQMGQEVILRCVPISNHLYFYWYRQILGQKVEFLVSFYNNEISEKSEIFDDQFSVERPDGSNFTLKIRSTKLEDSAMYFCASSVGTGRGGTEAFFGQGTRLTVV.

The rearrangement uses TRBV19 and TRBJ2-7; TRBD2 aligns across 13 bases. The CDR3 is made up of 18 amino acids. J gave up 7 bases and V 5 bases, and 17 bases lay outside the gene matches. In germline, CDR1 is LNHDA, CDR2 SQIVND (reference sequence). For the CDR3, the DNA is TGTGCCAGTAGTCCCGTCCACGGACTAGCGGGAGTCCAGGGGGAGCAGTACGTC. Translating it yields CASSPVHGLAGVQGEQYV.

The chain links TRBV6-5 to TRBJ1-3; D is ambiguous. There are 15 residues in the CDR3. Trimming shortened V by 4 bases and J by 0 bases, and 10 bases separated the two germline ends. Germline CDR1 reads MNHEY; CDR2 reads SVGAGI. Written as DNA, the CDR3 is TGTGCCAGCAGTTTGATTACTGACTCTGGAAACACCATATATTTT. This encodes CASSLITDSGNTIYF.

The gene calls are TRBV29-1 and TRBJ1-1; D is uncertain. The CDR3 totals 15 residues. Germline V gene lookup returns CDR1 SQVTM and CDR2 ANQGSEA. Between the trimmed V and J ends, which lost 4 bases and 5 bases, there was a span of 20 bases. CDR3 sequence (DNA): TGCAGCGTTGTACCCGACACCCGGCGGTGGACTGAAGCTTTCTTT. Translating it yields CSVVPDTRRWTEAFF.

CDR3 in amino acids: CASVRDTGELFF. CDR3 DNA: TGTGCCAGTGTTAGAGACACCGGGGAGCTGTTTTTT. The chain links TRBV7-6 to TRBJ2-2; D is unresolved. The V gene's germline CDR1 is SGHVS and CDR2 FNYEAQ. This CDR3 spans 12 amino acids. The V and J ends lost 9 bases and 3 bases respectively, with 8 bases between them.

This chain uses TRBV7-6 with TRBJ2-3; 13 bases are a match to TRBD2. V shed 2 bases, J shed 2 bases, and the junction held 7 bases outside the gene matches. This CDR3 is 18 amino acids long. Per the germline V gene, CDR1 is SGHVS and CDR2 is FNYEAQ. The CDR3 protein is CASSLPPGLAGDTDTQYF. Written as DNA, the CDR3 is TGTGCCAGCAGCTTACCCCCTGGACTAGCGGGGGACACAGATACGCAGTATTTT.

CDR3 DNA: TGTGCCAGCAGCTTGGAACAGGGGAGATACGAGCAGTACGTC. Its translation: CASSLEQGRYEQYV. The J gene is TRBJ2-7, the V gene TRBV5-6; 7 bases line up with TRBD1. The germline CDR1 and CDR2 sequences are SGHDT and YYEEEE. V lost 0 bases and J lost 4; bases outside the gene matches: 4. The CDR3 has 14 amino acids.

The chain employs TRBV6-5 and TRBJ2-2; D may correspond to TRBD1 or TRBD2 (5 bases each). CDR1 and CDR2 from the germline V gene are MNHEY and SVGAGI. V was shortened by 2 bases and J by 3 bases, with 10 bases between the two germline ends. This CDR3 has 15 amino acids. The CDR3: CASSYRGVDTGELFF. The DNA for the CDR3 is TGTGCCAGCAGTTACCGAGGGGTTGACACCGGGGAGCTGTTTTTT.

This clone has just one count. The J gene is TRBJ2-5, the V gene TRBV2; D is unresolved. The germline V gene encodes CDR1 SNHLY and CDR2 FYNNEI. V dropped 8 bases and J dropped 2 bases, with 12 bases sitting between them. The CDR3 loop spans 13 amino acids. The CDR3 coding sequence is TGTGCCAGCTCCTGGGCCCTTCAAGAGACCCAGTACTTC. Residues: CASSWALQETQYF.

V is TRBV5-1 and J is TRBJ1-1, with D possibly matching TRBD1 (5 bases). The V gene's germline CDR1 is SGHRS and CDR2 YFSETQ. The CDR3 consists of 15 residues. V lost 4 bases, J lost 0 bases, and 13 bases lay in between. CDR3: CASSRTGALNTEAFF. The CDR3 nucleotides are TGCGCCAGCAGCAGGACCGGGGCTCTGAACACTGAAGCTTTCTTT.

The chain is built from TRBV19 and TRBJ1-3; D unclear. CDR1 and CDR2 from the germline V gene are LNHDA and SQIVND (reference sequence). The V and J ends lost 7 bases and 9 bases respectively, with 13 bases between them. This CDR3 comprises 12 residues. CDR3 nucleotides: TGTGCCAGTACTCGTCGGGCATCCACCATATATTTT. Amino acid sequence: CASTRRASTIYF.

The genes are TRBV11-2 and TRBJ1-1; 7 nucleotides match TRBD1. This CDR3 region has 16 residues. The V gene end was trimmed by 3 bases and the J gene end by 3 bases; junction bases not matched to a gene: 10. The germline CDR1 and CDR2 sequences are SGHAT and FQNNGV. CDR3 bases: TGTGCCAGCAGCTTCGGGCAGGGGGTTGAAGACACTGAAGCTTTCTTT. The encoded protein is CASSFGQGVEDTEAFF. Complete variable domain (other parts from reference TRBV11-2 and TRBJ1-1): EAGVAQSPRYKIIEKRQSVAFWCNPISGHATLYWYQQILGQGPKLLIQFQNNGVVDDSQLPKDRFSAERLKGVDSTLKIQPAKLEDSAVYLCASSFGQGVEDTEAFFGQGTRLTVV.